One sample yielded the 30 T cell receptor beta chains listed below, sequenced in a study of T cell clonality in common variable immunodeficiency. Produced via immunoSEQ multiplex PCR; TCRdb's table is partial and in-frame only. The sample yields about 32,000 clones, without any singletons. Input material: peripheral blood mononuclear cells. The receptors come from a person between 18 and 70 years old in good health.

This clone has a count of ten or more. The read halts 3 residues ahead of the CDR3 end, with the missing end drawn from the germline J gene. The rearrangement uses TRBV30 and TRBJ1-1; TRBD1 aligns across 8 bases. The CDR3 consists of 15 residues. V lost 1 base to trimming and J lost 1 base; unmatched junction nucleotides: 5. Germline V gene data show CDR1 as GTSNPN and CDR2 as SVGIG (reference sequence). CDR3 DNA (partial): TGTGCCTGGAGTGATCAGGACAGGGAGAACACTGAA. This translates into CAWSDQDRENTE. From start to end, the CDR3 is CAWSDQDRENTEAFF.

This clone was detected ten times or more. The read stops 3 residues short of the end of the CDR3; the missing end is completed from the germline J gene. The chain links TRBV7-9 to TRBJ2-2; tentatively, D is TRBD2 (6 bases). The length of the CDR3 is 14 residues. Trimming left V 3 bases short and J 7 bases short, with 12 bases between. CDR1 is SEHNR and CDR2 is FQNEAQ in the germline V gene (reference sequence). The CDR3 protein is CASSFSGAGGELFF. The covered CDR3 bases are TGTGCCAGCAGCTTCTCAGGAGCGGGCGGGGAG.

This clone was recorded many times. The read stops 3 residues short of the end of the CDR3; the missing end is completed from the germline J gene. The chain is built from TRBV7-3 and TRBJ2-1; D call uncertain. CDR1 is SGHTA, CDR2 FQGTGA, per germline. This CDR3 spans 13 amino acids. The germline V and J ends were trimmed by 2 bases and 3 bases, with 5 bases remaining between them. Here the CDR3 reads CASSLLLYNEQFF. The part of the CDR3 DNA that was read is TGTGCCAGCAGCTTATTACTCTACAATGAG.

Note on this clone: The CDR3 end falls 3 residues outside the read, so it is completed with the germline J gene. The gene calls are TRBV6-1 and TRBJ1-1, with D unresolved. CDR1 and CDR2 (germline): MNHNS, SASEGT. V lost 1 base to trimming and J lost 6 bases, with 6 bases between them. The CDR3 loop spans 12 amino acids. The CDR3 DNA, read in part, is TGTGCCAGCAGTGAAGTCCAGTCTGAA. Translating it yields CASSEVQSE. The whole CDR3 region reads CASSEVQSEAFF.

This clone was observed at least ten times. The CDR3 end is not reached by the read, which stops 3 residues before it; the germline J gene fills it in. The chain uses TRBV5-4 and TRBJ2-2; 10 nucleotides line up with TRBD1. V shed 1 base and J 6 bases; nucleotides not matched to a gene: 6. The CDR3 length is 16 residues. Germline values: CDR1 SGHNT, CDR2 YYREEE (reference sequence). CDR3: CASSLLGQGVPGELFF. The sequenced CDR3 bases are TGTGCCAGCAGCTTGCTTGGACAGGGGGTTCCCGGGGAG.

In its sample, this clone was seen many times. The CDR3 end falls 3 residues outside the read, so it is completed with the germline J gene. The chain joins TRBV20-1 to TRBJ2-1; 8 positions match TRBD2. Unmatched junction bases numbered 16, after V lost 1 base and J lost 8 bases. The CDR3 is 17 residues long. The germline CDR1 and CDR2 sequences are DFQATT and SNEGSKA (reference sequence). CDR3 bases read: TGCAGTGCTAGAGCCCGAAATCCCGGATCGGGGGGGGATGAG. This gives the protein CSARARNPGSGGDE. The complete CDR3 protein is CSARARNPGSGGDEQFF.

This clone occurred many times. The missing CDR3 end, 3 residues past where the read stops, is filled in from the germline J gene. The chain links TRBV7-8 to TRBJ2-7, with D hard to call. Per the germline V gene, CDR1 is SGHVS and CDR2 is FQNEAQ. V lost 3 bases, J lost 6 bases, and 12 bases lay in between. This CDR3 has 13 amino acids. The covered CDR3 bases are TGTGCCAGCAGCTTGGCAGGTGGTCGCGAG. Residues: CASSLAGGRE. The entire CDR3 reads CASSLAGGREQYF.

This clone was detected ten times or more. Sequencing ends 3 residues short of the CDR3 end; the germline J gene provides the rest. The V gene is TRBV10-1, the J gene TRBJ2-5, with TRBD2 matching 10 bases. The CDR3 runs 16 residues. Germline V gene sequence: CDR1 WNHNN, CDR2 SYGVQD (reference sequence). The junction had 7 bases not matched to a gene; V was cut back by 6 bases and J by 0 bases. CDR3 sequence reads: CASRGPSGRDQETQYF. The CDR3 DNA, read in part, is TGCGCCAGCAGGGGGCCCAGCGGGAGGGACCAAGAGACC.

This clone was counted at least ten times. Read sequence stops 3 residues before the CDR3 end, and the germline J gene provides the missing end. This chain connects TRBV30 to TRBJ2-7; tentatively, D is TRBD1 (6 bases). The CDR3 length is 14 residues. Germline V gene sequence: CDR1 GTSNPN, CDR2 SVGIG (reference sequence). Deletions cut 1 base from V and 0 bases from J, with 10 bases between. The sequenced part of the CDR3 DNA is TGTGCCTGGAGTGGACAGGAGAGCTCCTACGAG. It is translated as CAWSGQESSYE. The full CDR3 is CAWSGQESSYEQYF.

This clone was seen many times. The read falls 3 residues short of the CDR3 end, and the missing part is taken from the germline J gene. The genes are TRBV19 and TRBJ1-4, with D tentatively TRBD1 (5 bases). The length of the CDR3 is 14 residues. V lost 3 bases and J lost 8, with 13 bases in between. The germline V gene has CDR1 LNHDA and CDR2 SQIVND (reference sequence). CDR3 amino acids: CASSIGGAREKLFF. The sequenced part of the CDR3 DNA is TGTGCCAGTAGTATTGGAGGGGCACGGGAAAAA.

This clone was seen many times. The read falls 3 residues short of the CDR3 end, and the missing part is taken from the germline J gene. The J gene is TRBJ1-6, the V gene TRBV7-6; 10 positions agree with TRBD1. After removal of 3 bases from V and 8 bases from J, the junction contained 4 bases not matched to a gene. The CDR3 has 15 residues. From germline, CDR1 is SGHVS and CDR2 FNYEAQ. The CDR3 sequence is CASSLTGGEDSPLHF. CDR3 bases read: TGTGCCAGCAGCTTGACAGGGGGCGAGGATTCACCC.

This clone was counted between two and nine times. The CDR3 goes on 3 residues after the read ends, and that part is filled in from the germline J gene. The rearrangement links TRBV20-1 to TRBJ1-1; perhaps TRBD1 as D (6 bases). Trimming removed 0 bases at V and 5 bases at J, with 16 bases between. This CDR3 is 15 amino acids long. CDR1 is DFQATT, CDR2 SNEGSKA, per germline (reference sequence). The CDR3: CSAREGHPMRTEAFF. The sequenced CDR3 bases are TGCAGTGCTAGAGAGGGACACCCAATGAGGACTGAA.

There are many counts of this clone. The same CDR3 is also encoded by other DNA sequences in this sample. The sequenced CDR3 bases are TGTGCCAGCAGTGAACTAGCGGGAGGGCCGGATACG. Residues: CASSELAGGPDT. The entire CDR3 is CASSELAGGPDTQYF. The chain has TRBV6-1 and TRBJ2-3; 12 bases fit TRBD2. The read terminates 3 residues before the CDR3 end, so the remaining end is supplied by the germline J gene. The V and J ends lost 2 bases and 6 bases, in that order; junction bases with no gene match: 3. This CDR3 region has 15 residues. CDR1 and CDR2 from the germline V gene are MNHNS and SASEGT.

This clone came up many times. The read ends 3 residues early relative to the CDR3; the germline J gene fills the gap. The chain has TRBV11-2 and TRBJ2-1; D ambiguous. Trimming removed 5 bases from V and 8 bases from J, with 13 bases in between. The CDR3 runs to 13 residues. Per the germline V gene, CDR1 is SGHAT and CDR2 is FQNNGV. The CDR3 spells CASSPSMVHEQFF. The part of the CDR3 DNA that was read is TGTGCCAGCAGCCCAAGCATGGTCCATGAG.

The sample holds many counts of this clone. The read terminates 3 residues ahead of where the CDR3 ends, so the germline J gene completes it. The chain is built from TRBV14 and TRBJ2-1; the match to TRBD2 covers 7 bases. This CDR3 region has 15 residues. The germline gives CDR1 SGHDN, CDR2 FVKESK. J was trimmed by 5 bases and V by 1 base; bases with no gene match: 5. The CDR3 DNA, read in part, is TGTGCCAGCAGCCAAGGGACTAGTGGCCACAATGAG. Its protein product is CASSQGTSGHNE. The whole CDR3 is CASSQGTSGHNEQFF.

This clone was counted only a few times. Sequencing ends 3 residues short of the CDR3 end; the germline J gene provides the rest. The chain carries TRBV5-6 and TRBJ2-2, with D maybe TRBD1 (5 bases). The CDR3 has 15 residues. Germline V gene sequence: CDR1 SGHDT, CDR2 YYEEEE. Here the CDR3 reads CASEDPRSGANVLFF. The sequenced CDR3 bases are TGTGCCAGCGAAGACCCCCGCTCTGGGGCCAACGTG.

This clone was detected many times. The read ends 3 residues early relative to the CDR3; the germline J gene fills the gap. The gene calls are TRBV6-2 or TRBV6-3 and TRBJ1-2; TRBD1 is a possible D gene (5 bases). Germline CDR1 is MNHEY and CDR2 is SVGEGT. V lost 5 bases to trimming and J lost 1 base, with 8 bases between them. This CDR3 has 13 amino acids. CDR3 in amino acids: CASSQGFNYGYTF. The part of the CDR3 DNA that was read is TGTGCCAGCAGTCAGGGATTTAACTATGGC.

This clone was observed a few times. The read ends 3 residues early relative to the CDR3; the germline J gene fills the gap. V gene TRBV7-6 combines with J gene TRBJ2-1; TRBD2 aligns across 10 bases. V gave up 4 bases and J gave up 1 base; unmatched junction bases: 10. The CDR3 totals 18 residues. The germline V gene has CDR1 SGHVS and CDR2 FNYEAQ. CDR3 DNA, as far as it was read: TGTGCCAGCAGCTCCCGGCCTCCTAGCGGGAGTTCCTACAATGAG. It encodes CASSSRPPSGSSYNE. The entire CDR3 protein is CASSSRPPSGSSYNEQFF.

In its sample, this clone was seen many times. The read ends 3 residues early relative to the CDR3; the germline J gene fills the gap. The rearrangement links TRBV5-1 to TRBJ2-2; 11 nucleotides agree with TRBD2. This CDR3 spans 16 amino acids. The ends lost 8 bases at V and 5 bases at J; junction bases unmatched: 11. Germline V gene data show CDR1 as SGHRS and CDR2 as YFSETQ. CDR3 DNA, as far as it was read: TGCGCCAGTATCCAGGATAGCGGGAGGGGAACCGGGGAG. Protein sequence: CASIQDSGRGTGE. The whole CDR3 sequence is CASIQDSGRGTGELFF.

This clone has a count of ten or more. The read ends 3 residues before the CDR3 terminus; that terminus is restored from the germline J gene. The chain couples TRBV5-1 to TRBJ2-1; 16 bases are shared with TRBD2. The junction had 10 bases not matched to a gene; V was cut back by 0 bases and J by 7 bases. The CDR3 has 19 residues. The germline CDR1 and CDR2 sequences are SGHRS and YFSETQ. Incomplete CDR3 DNA: TGCGCCAGCAGCTTGGCAGGGACTAGCGGGAGGGCCTTTTGGAATGAG. Its protein is CASSLAGTSGRAFWNE. The entire CDR3 sequence reads CASSLAGTSGRAFWNEQFF.

This clone was counted ten times or more. Coverage ceases 3 residues before the CDR3 finishes, and the germline J gene fills in the end. V gene TRBV5-1 combines with J gene TRBJ1-1, with 12 nucleotides matching TRBD1. This CDR3 region has 17 residues. The V gene end was trimmed by 2 bases and the J gene end by 3 bases; junction bases not matched to a gene: 8. The germline V gene has CDR1 SGHRS and CDR2 YFSETQ. The CDR3 bases that were read are TGCGCCAGCAGCTTCAGCCGGGACAGGGGGCGAGACACTGAA. It specifies CASSFSRDRGRDTE. The CDR3 in its entirety is CASSFSRDRGRDTEAFF.

This clone was recorded many times. The observed sequence ends 3 residues before the CDR3 terminus, with the missing tail filled in from the germline J gene. The chain uses TRBV20-1 and TRBJ2-5; 10 bases align to TRBD1. This CDR3 comprises 14 residues. Germline V gene sequence: CDR1 DFQATT, CDR2 SNEGSKA (reference sequence). V was clipped by 6 bases and J by 5 bases; unmatched bases: 9. The CDR3 DNA, read in part, is TGCAGTGCCACCCCCGGGACAGGGGAGGAGACC. Its protein is CSATPGTGEET. The entire CDR3 sequence reads CSATPGTGEETQYF.

This clone was counted at least ten times. CDR3 residues: CASSRGQGDAAFF. CDR3 DNA (partial): TGTGCCAGCAGCAGGGGACAGGGGGATGCA. The genes are TRBV11-3 and TRBJ1-1; 11 nucleotides align to TRBD1. Read coverage stops 3 residues before the CDR3 terminus; the germline J gene supplies the remainder. CDR1 and CDR2 (germline): SGHNT, YENEEA. This CDR3 is built from 13 residues.

This clone occurred many times. The read falls 3 residues short of the CDR3 end, and the missing part is taken from the germline J gene. The chain employs TRBV2 and TRBJ2-5; 8 bases are shared with TRBD1. The CDR3 totals 16 residues. Germline V CDR1 and CDR2: SNHLY, FYNNEI. V gave up 5 bases and J gave up 5 bases; unmatched junction bases: 13. The part of the CDR3 DNA that was read is TGTGCCAGCAGTAAGCGGACAGGGAGTGGATTGGAGACC. The encoded protein is CASSKRTGSGLET. The full CDR3 is CASSKRTGSGLETQYF.

For this clone: The read falls 3 residues short of the CDR3 end, and the missing part is taken from the germline J gene. The chain links TRBV30 to TRBJ2-3; tentative D call: TRBD1 (6 bases). The CDR3 totals 15 residues. Germline V gene lookup returns CDR1 GTSNPN and CDR2 SVGIG (reference sequence). The CDR3 sequence: CAWAPGHNFQETQYF. Incomplete CDR3 DNA: TGTGCCTGGGCGCCGGGACACAATTTCCAAGAGACG.

Ten or more counts support this clone. The CDR3 reads CASSLRGGLEAGEQFF. The DNA read from the CDR3 is TGTGCCAGCAGCTTGAGGGGGGGACTAGAGGCGGGTGAG. This chain joins TRBV7-3 and TRBJ2-1, with TRBD2 matching over 8 bases. The read finishes 3 residues shy of the CDR3 end, and the germline J gene is used to complete it. Germline-derived CDR1 and CDR2 are SGHTA and FQGTGA. The CDR3 totals 16 residues. J gave up 9 bases and V 3 bases, and 13 bases lay outside the gene matches.

Concerning this clone itself: Read sequence stops 3 residues before the CDR3 end, and the germline J gene provides the missing end. The chain joins TRBV2 to TRBJ2-5; TRBD2 aligns across 8 bases. J gave up 3 bases and V 7 bases, and 10 bases lay outside the gene matches. This CDR3 region has 15 residues. Germline assignment: CDR1 SNHLY and CDR2 FYNNEI. The covered CDR3 bases are TGTGCCAGCACTCGCCTTGGACTAGCCGAAGAGACC. Protein sequence: CASTRLGLAEET. The CDR3 in full is CASTRLGLAEETQYF.

This clone was observed at least ten times. The read terminates 3 residues before the CDR3 end, so the remaining end is supplied by the germline J gene. The chain carries TRBV7-2 and TRBJ1-2, with TRBD1 matching over 8 bases. The V gene's germline CDR1 is SGHTA and CDR2 FQGNSA. The CDR3 length is 12 residues. The trim removed 10 bases at V and 6 bases at J, leaving 7 bases unmatched. The part of the CDR3 DNA that was read is TGTGCCACTGCGGACAGGGTGGATGGC. Protein sequence: CATADRVDG. The whole CDR3 sequence is CATADRVDGYTF.

Comment on this clone: Read coverage stops 3 residues before the CDR3 terminus; the germline J gene supplies the remainder. The chain joins TRBV20-1 to TRBJ1-2; weak D call: TRBD1 (5 bases). Germline V gene sequence: CDR1 DFQATT, CDR2 SNEGSKA (reference sequence). This CDR3 is 13 amino acids long. CDR3 amino acids: CSARDPGRNDYTF. The part of the CDR3 DNA that was read is TGCAGTGCTAGAGATCCAGGGAGGAATGAC.

This clone has just a few counts. The CDR3 end falls 3 residues outside the read, so it is completed with the germline J gene. The chain carries TRBV5-1 and TRBJ1-2; D is unresolved. The CDR3 runs to 17 residues. Germline V lookup: CDR1 SGHRS, CDR2 YFSETQ. V lost 4 bases, J lost 5 bases, and 24 bases lay in between. CDR3 amino acids: CASSAGNPASHLYGYTF. CDR3 DNA, as far as it was read: TGCGCCAGCAGCGCGGGGAACCCAGCATCCCATCTTTATGGC.